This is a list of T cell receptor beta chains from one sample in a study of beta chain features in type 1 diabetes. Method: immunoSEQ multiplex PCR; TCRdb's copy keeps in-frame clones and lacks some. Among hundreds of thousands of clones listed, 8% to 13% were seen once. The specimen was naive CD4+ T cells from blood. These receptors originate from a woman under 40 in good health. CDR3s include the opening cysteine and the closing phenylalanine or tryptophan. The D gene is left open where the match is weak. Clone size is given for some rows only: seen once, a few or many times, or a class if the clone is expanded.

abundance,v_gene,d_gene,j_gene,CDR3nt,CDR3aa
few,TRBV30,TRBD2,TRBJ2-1,TGTGCCTGGACCGCTAGCGGGAGTAATGAGCAGTTCTTC,CAWTASGSNEQFF
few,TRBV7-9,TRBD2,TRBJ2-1,TGTGCCAGCAGCTTAATGCTAGCGGGAGTGGGGACGGGTGAGCAGTTCTTC,CASSLMLAGVGTGEQFF
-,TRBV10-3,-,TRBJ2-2,TGTGCCATCAGTGAGTCACTAGCCGGGGAGCTGTTTTTT,CAISESLAGELFF
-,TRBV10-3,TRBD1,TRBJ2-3,TGTGCCATCAGCGCGGGACAGGGGGCGCCGAGCACAGATACGCAGTATTTT,CAISAGQGAPSTDTQYF
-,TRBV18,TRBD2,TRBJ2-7,TGTGCCAGCCTCGTCGGGGAGGGGTCCGAGCAGTACTTC,CASLVGEGSEQYF
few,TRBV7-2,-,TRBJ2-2,TGTGCCAGCAGCAAAGGGCAGGGTGGGAACACCGGGGAGCTGTTTTTT,CASSKGQGGNTGELFF
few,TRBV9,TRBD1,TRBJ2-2,TGTGCCAGCAGTTACGGACAGGGCGGCACCGGGGAGCTGTTTTTT,CASSYGQGGTGELFF
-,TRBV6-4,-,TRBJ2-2,TGTGCCAGCAGACCCCGGGGGAACACCGGGGAGCTGTTTTTT,CASRPRGNTGELFF
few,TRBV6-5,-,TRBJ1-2,TGTGCCAGCAGTTACGGCAGGGGCGGAGGCTACACCTTC,CASSYGRGGGYTF
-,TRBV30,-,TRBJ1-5,TGTGCCTGGAGTCAGGGTTATAGCAATCAGCCCCAGCATTTT,CAWSQGYSNQPQHF
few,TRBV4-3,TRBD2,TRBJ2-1,TGCGCCAGCAGCCAAGATGATGGGCGGGAGAGGATCAATGAGCAGTTCTTC,CASSQDDGRERINEQFF
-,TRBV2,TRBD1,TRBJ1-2,TGTGCCAGCGCAGACAGGGGGAAGAGTAGCTACACCTTC,CASADRGKSSYTF
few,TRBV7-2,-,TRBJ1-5,TGTGCCAGCAGCTTAGTTGAGGGTAGCCAGCCCCAGCATTTT,CASSLVEGSQPQHF
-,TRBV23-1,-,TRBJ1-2,TGCGCCAGCAGGACAGGCGGAGGCTACACCTTC,CASRTGGGYTF
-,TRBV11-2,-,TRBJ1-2,TGTGCCAGCAGCCAACAGAACTATGGCTACACCTTC,CASSQQNYGYTF
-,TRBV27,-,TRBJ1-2,TGTGCCAGCAGTTTCTTGCCCAGGGGAGTATCGGGGTATGGCTACACCTTC,CASSFLPRGVSGYGYTF
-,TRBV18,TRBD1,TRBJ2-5,TGTGCCAGCTCACCGCGGGACAGGGGGCAAGAGACCCAGTACTTC,CASSPRDRGQETQYF
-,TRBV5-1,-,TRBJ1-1,TGCGCCAGCAGCCCAGGGGTTGAAGCTTTCTTT,CASSPGVEAFF
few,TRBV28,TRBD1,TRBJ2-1,TGTGCCAGCAGTTGGGACAGGGCGTCGTACAATGAGCAGTTCTTC,CASSWDRASYNEQFF
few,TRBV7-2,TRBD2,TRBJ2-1,TGTGCCAGCAGCTTATGGGCTAGCGGGACCAATGAGCAGTTCTTC,CASSLWASGTNEQFF
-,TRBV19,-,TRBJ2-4,TGTGCCAGTAGTAATGAGGGCCTAGCCAAAAACATTCAGTACTTC,CASSNEGLAKNIQYF
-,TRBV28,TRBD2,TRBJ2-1,TGTGCCAGCAGACGACTAGCCGGGACTAGCGGGAGCACCTACAATGAGCAGTTCTTC,CASRRLAGTSGSTYNEQFF
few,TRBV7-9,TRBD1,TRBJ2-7,TGTGCCAGCAGCTTAGGGCCGACCGGACAGGACTCCTACGAGCAGTACTTC,CASSLGPTGQDSYEQYF
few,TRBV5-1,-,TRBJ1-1,TGCGCCAGCAGCCCCTGGGGAGGCCGCGCGAACACTGAAGCTTTCTTT,CASSPWGGRANTEAFF
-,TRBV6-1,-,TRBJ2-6,TGTGCCAGCAGTGGTCCGGGTTATCGCTCTGGGGCCAACGTCCTGACTTTC,CASSGPGYRSGANVLTF
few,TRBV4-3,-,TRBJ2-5,TGCGCCAGCAGCCAAGATGAAGGGAGGGAGACCCAGTACTTC,CASSQDEGRETQYF
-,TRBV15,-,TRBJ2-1,TGTGCCACCAGCTACTTAAGCGATGAGCAGTTCTTC,CATSYLSDEQFF
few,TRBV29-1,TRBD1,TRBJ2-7,TGCAGCGTTGTAAGGGACAGGGGGCCCTACGAGCAGTACTTC,CSVVRDRGPYEQYF
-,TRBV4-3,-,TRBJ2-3,TGCGCCAGCAGCCAAGACGGGGTCGGGAGCACAGATACGCAGTATTTT,CASSQDGVGSTDTQYF
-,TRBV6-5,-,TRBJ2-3,TGTGCCAGCAGTTACCGGAGGAGAGATACGCAGTATTTT,CASSYRRRDTQYF
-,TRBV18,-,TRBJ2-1,TGTGCCAGCAGCGGCAGTGGGGGGAACAATGAGCAGTTCTTC,CASSGSGGNNEQFF
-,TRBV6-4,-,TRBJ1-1,TGTGCCAGCAGCGCAGGGGACGGCACTGAAGCTTTCTTT,CASSAGDGTEAFF
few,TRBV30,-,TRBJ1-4,TGTGCCTGGAGCCAGGGACTGGCAACTAATGAAAAACTGTTTTTT,CAWSQGLATNEKLFF
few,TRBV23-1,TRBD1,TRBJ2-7,TGCGCCAGCAGTCAATCGACGGGGACAGGGTCCTACGAGCAGTACTTC,CASSQSTGTGSYEQYF
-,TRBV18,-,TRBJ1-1,TGTGCCAGCTCGGTCGGACAAATGAACACTGAAGCTTTCTTT,CASSVGQMNTEAFF
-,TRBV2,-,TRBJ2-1,TGTGCCAGCAATCAATTCGGTCAAGCCCCCAATGAGCAGTTCTTC,CASNQFGQAPNEQFF
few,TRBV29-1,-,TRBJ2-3,TGCAGCGTTGAATCGGACTGGATGGATACGCAGTATTTT,CSVESDWMDTQYF
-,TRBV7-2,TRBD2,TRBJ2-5,TGTGCCAGCAGCTTAGCGGGAGGGCGAGAGACCCAGTACTTC,CASSLAGGRETQYF
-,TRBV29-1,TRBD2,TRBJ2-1,TGCAGCGCCGGACTAGCGGTGGGCAATGAGCAGTTCTTC,CSAGLAVGNEQFF
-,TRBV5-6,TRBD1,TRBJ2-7,TGTGCCAGCAGCTTAGCGGACAGGATCACCTACGAGCAGTACTTC,CASSLADRITYEQYF
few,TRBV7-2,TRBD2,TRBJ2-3,TGTGCCAGCAGCTTAAGGGACTCGGGGGGGTCAGATACGCAGTATTTT,CASSLRDSGGSDTQYF